The present T cell receptor (beta chain) was sequenced within a study of T cell changes during pregnancy in multiple sclerosis. Method: immunoSEQ multiplex PCR; TCRdb's copy keeps in-frame clones and lacks some. The repertoire holds tens of thousands of clones, with around nine tenths as singletons. Trimming removed 0 bases from V and 0 bases from J; junction bases left unmatched: 4. Looked up from germline, CDR1 is LGHNA and CDR2 is YNFKEQ. This CDR3 is 16 amino acids long. This clone was detected ten times or more. The clonotype comes from a female donor with multiple sclerosis, enrolled in a pregnancy study. The chain is built from TRBV4-2 and TRBJ2-7; 8 nucleotides align to TRBD2. Source: CD4+ T cells from peripheral blood mononuclear cells, taken in the second trimester of pregnancy. As DNA, the CDR3 is TGTGCCAGCAGCCAAGATGCTAGCGGGTACTCCTACGAGCAGTACTTC. As protein: CASSQDASGYSYEQYF.